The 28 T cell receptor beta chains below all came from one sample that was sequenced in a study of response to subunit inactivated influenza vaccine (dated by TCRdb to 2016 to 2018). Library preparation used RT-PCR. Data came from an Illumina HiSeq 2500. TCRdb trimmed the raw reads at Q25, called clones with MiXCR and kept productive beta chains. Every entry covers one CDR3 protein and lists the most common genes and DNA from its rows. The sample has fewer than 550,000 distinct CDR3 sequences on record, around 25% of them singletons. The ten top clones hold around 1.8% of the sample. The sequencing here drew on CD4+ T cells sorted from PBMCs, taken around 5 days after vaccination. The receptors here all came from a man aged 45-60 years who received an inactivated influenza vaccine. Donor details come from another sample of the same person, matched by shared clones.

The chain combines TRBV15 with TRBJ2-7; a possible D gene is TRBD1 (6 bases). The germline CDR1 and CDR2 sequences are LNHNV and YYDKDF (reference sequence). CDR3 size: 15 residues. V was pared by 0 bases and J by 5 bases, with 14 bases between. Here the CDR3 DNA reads TGTGCCACCAGCAGAGAACCACAGGGTGACCACGAGCAGTACTTC. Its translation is CATSREPQGDHEQYF.

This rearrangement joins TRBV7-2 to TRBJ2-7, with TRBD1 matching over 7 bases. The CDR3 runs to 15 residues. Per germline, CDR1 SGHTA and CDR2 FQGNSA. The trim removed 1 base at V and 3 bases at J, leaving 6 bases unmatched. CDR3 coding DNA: TGTGCCAGCAGCTTAGGACAGGGAACGATCTACGAGCAGTACTTC. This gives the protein CASSLGQGTIYEQYF.

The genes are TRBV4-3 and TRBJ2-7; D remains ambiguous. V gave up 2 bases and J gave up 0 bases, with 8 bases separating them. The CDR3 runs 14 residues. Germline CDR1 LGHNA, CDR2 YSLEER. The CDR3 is CASSQKPSSYEQYF. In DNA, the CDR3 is TGCGCCAGCAGCCAAAAACCGAGCTCCTACGAGCAGTACTTC.

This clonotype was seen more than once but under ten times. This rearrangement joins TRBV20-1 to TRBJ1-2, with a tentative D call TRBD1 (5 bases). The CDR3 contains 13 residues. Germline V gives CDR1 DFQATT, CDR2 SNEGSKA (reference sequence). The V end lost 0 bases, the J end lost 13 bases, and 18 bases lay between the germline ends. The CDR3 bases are TGCAGTGCTAGAGAGAGGGTTAGGGGTGACTCCACCTTC. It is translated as CSARERVRGDSTF.

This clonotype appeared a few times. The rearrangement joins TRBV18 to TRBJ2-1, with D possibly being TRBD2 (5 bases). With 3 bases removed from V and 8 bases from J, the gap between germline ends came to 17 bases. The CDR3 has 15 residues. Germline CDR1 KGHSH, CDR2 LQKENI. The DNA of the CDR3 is TGTGCCAGCTCACCCCGGGAAGGCGGCGTCCATGAGCAGTTCTTC. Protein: CASSPREGGVHEQFF.

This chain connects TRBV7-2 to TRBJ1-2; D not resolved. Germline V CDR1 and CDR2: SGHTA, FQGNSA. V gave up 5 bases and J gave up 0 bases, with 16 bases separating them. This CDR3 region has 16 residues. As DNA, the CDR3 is TGTGCCAGCAGCCCGGAGTTCGGGCCTTCTAACTATGGCTACACCTTC. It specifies CASSPEFGPSNYGYTF. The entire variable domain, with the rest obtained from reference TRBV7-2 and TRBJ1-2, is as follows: GAGVSQSPSNKVTEKGKDVELRCDPISGHTALYWYRQSLGQGLEFLIYFQGNSAPDKSGLPSDRFSAERTGGSVSTLTIQRTQQEDSAVYLCASSPEFGPSNYGYTFGSGTRLTVV.

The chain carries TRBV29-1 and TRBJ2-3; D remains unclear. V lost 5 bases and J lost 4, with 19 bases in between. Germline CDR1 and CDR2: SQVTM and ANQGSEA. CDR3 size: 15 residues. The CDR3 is CSVPVAVGSPDTQYF. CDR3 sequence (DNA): TGCAGCGTTCCTGTGGCAGTTGGGTCACCAGATACGCAGTATTTT.

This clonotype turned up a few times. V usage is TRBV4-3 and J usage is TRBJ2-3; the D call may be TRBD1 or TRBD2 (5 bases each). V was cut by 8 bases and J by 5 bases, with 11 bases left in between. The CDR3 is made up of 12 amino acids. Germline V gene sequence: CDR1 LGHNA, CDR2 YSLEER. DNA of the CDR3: TGCGCCAGCGGACGGGGCGGAGATACGCAGTATTTT. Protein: CASGRGGDTQYF.

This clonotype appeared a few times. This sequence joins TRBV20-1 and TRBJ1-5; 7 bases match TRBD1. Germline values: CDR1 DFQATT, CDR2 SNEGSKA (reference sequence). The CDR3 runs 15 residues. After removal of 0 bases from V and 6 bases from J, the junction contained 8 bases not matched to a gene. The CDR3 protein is CSAREAGGIGQPQHF. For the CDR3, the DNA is TGCAGTGCTAGAGAGGCAGGGGGGATCGGTCAGCCCCAGCATTTT.

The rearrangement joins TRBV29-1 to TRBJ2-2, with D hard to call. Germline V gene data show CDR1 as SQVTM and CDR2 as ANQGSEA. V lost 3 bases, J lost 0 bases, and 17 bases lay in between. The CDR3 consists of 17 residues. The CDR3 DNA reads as TGCAGCGTTGAGCCCGGGCCGTACTCCGCGAACACCGGGGAGCTGTTTTTT. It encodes CSVEPGPYSANTGELFF.

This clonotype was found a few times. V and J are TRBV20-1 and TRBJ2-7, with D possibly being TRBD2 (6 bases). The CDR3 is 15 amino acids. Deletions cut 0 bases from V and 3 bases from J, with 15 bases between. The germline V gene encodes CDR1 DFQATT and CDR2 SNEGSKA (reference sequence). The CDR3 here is CSARDLGRGGYEQYF. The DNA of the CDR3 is TGCAGTGCTAGAGATCTCGGGAGAGGTGGCTACGAGCAGTACTTC.

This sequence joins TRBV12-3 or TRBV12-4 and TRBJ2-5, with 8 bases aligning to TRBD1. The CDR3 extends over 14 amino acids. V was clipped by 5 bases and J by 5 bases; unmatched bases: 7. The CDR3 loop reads CASSLSGGMETQYF. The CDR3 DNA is TGTGCCAGCAGTCTTTCAGGGGGCATGGAGACCCAGTACTTC.

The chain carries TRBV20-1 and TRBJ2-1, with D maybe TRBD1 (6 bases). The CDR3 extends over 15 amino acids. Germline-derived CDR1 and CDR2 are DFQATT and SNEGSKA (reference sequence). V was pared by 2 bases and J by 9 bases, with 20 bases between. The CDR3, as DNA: TGCAGTGCTAGAATCTTAGGGGGAACTACAAGTGAGCAGTTCTTC. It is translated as CSARILGGTTSEQFF.

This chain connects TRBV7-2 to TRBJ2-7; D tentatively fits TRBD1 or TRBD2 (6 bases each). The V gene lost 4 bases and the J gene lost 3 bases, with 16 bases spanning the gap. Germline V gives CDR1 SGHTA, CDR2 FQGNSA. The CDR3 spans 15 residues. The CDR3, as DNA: TGTGCCAGCAGCTCAGAGGGGGGTGGGGTCTACGAGCAGTACTTC. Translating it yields CASSSEGGGVYEQYF.

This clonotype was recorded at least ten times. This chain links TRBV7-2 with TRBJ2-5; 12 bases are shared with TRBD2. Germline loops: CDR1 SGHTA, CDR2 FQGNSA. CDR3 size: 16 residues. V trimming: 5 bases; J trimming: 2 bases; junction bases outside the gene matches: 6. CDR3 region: CASSLLGLAGQETQYF. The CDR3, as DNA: TGTGCCAGCAGCCTTCTCGGACTAGCGGGACAAGAGACCCAGTACTTC.

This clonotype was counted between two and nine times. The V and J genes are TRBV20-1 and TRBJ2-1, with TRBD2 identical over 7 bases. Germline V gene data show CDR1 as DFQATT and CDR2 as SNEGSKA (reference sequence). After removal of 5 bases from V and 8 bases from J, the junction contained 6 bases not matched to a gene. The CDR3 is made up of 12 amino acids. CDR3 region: CSAALAADEQFF. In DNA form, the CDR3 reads TGCAGTGCTGCTCTAGCGGCGGATGAGCAGTTCTTC.

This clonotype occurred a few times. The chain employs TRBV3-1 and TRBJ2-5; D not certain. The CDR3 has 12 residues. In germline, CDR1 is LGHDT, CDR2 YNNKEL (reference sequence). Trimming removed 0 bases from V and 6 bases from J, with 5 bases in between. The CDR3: CASSQDIQTQYF. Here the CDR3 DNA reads TGTGCCAGCAGCCAAGATATCCAGACCCAGTACTTC.

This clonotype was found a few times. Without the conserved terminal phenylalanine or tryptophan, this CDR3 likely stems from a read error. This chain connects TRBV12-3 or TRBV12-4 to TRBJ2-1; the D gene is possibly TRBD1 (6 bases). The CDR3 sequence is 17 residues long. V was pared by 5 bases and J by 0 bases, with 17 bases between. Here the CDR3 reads CASSPRTASNSYNEQFL. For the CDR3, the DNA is TGTGCCAGCAGTCCCAGGACAGCCTCGAACTCCTACAATGAGCAGTTCTTG.

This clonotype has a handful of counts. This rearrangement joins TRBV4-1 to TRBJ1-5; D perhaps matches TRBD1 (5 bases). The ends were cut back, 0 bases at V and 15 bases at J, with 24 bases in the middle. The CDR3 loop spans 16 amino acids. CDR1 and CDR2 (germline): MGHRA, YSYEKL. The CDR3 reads CASSQDEGKTLQGRHF. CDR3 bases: TGCGCCAGCAGCCAAGATGAAGGAAAAACGTTGCAGGGCAGGCATTTT.

The CDR3 reads CASSQGFGTSGNTIYF. CDR3 DNA: TGTGCCAGCAGCCAAGGTTTTGGGACCTCTGGAAACACCATATATTTT. The chain carries TRBV4-2 and TRBJ1-3; D perhaps matches TRBD1 (5 bases). The V gene's germline CDR1 is LGHNA and CDR2 YNFKEQ. This CDR3 has 16 amino acids. Trimming pared 1 base from V and 0 bases from J, leaving 10 bases between.

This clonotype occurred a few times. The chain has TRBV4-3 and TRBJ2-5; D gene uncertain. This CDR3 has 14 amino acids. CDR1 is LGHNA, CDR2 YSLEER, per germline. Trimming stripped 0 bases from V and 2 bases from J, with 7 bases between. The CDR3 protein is CASSQDYTQETQYF. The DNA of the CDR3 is TGCGCCAGCAGCCAAGATTACACTCAAGAGACCCAGTACTTC.

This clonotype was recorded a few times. The CDR3 here is CSAGGYRVGEQFF. The CDR3 coding sequence is TGCAGTGCTGGCGGGTACCGGGTCGGTGAGCAGTTCTTC. This chain connects TRBV20-1 to TRBJ2-1; D is possibly TRBD2 (5 bases). Germline V lookup: CDR1 DFQATT, CDR2 SNEGSKA (reference sequence). The CDR3 is 13 residues long. Trimming stripped 5 bases from V and 9 bases from J, with 17 bases between.

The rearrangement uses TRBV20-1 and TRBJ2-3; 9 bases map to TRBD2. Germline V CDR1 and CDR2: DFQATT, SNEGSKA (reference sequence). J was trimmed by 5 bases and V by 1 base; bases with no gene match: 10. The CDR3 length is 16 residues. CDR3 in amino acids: CSARVGGRAWVDTQYF. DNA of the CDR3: TGCAGTGCTAGAGTAGGCGGGAGGGCCTGGGTAGATACGCAGTATTTT.

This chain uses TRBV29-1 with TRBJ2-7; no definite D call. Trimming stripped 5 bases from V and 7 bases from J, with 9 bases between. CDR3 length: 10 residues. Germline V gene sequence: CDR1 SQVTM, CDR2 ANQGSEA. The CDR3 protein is CSVKTVEQYF. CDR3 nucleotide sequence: TGCAGCGTTAAGACTGTAGAGCAGTACTTC.

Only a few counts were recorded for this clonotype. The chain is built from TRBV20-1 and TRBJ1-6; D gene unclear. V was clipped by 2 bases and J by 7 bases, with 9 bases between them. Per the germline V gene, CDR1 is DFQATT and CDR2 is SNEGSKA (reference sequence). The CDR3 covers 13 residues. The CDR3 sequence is CSARPPSNSPLHF. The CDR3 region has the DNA TGCAGTGCTAGACCACCGTCAAATTCACCCCTCCACTTT.

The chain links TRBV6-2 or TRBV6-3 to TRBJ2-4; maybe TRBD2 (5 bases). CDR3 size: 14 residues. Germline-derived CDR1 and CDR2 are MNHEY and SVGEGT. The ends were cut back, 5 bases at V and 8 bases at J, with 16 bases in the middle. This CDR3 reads CASSRTAAGDIQYF. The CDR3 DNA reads TGTGCCAGCAGTAGGACGGCCGCCGGGGACATTCAGTACTTC.

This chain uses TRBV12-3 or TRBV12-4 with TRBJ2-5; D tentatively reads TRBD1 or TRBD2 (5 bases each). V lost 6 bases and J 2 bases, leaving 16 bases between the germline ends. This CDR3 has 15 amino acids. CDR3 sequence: CASSPGRDLQETQYF. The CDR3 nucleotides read TGTGCCAGCAGCCCGGGACGGGACCTGCAAGAGACCCAGTACTTC.

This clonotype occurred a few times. CDR3 region: CSSSRGGETQYF. CDR3 coding DNA: TGCAGTTCCAGCCGGGGAGGAGAGACCCAGTACTTC. V is TRBV20-1 and J is TRBJ2-5; D is perhaps TRBD2 (6 bases). This CDR3 region has 12 residues. The germline V gene has CDR1 DFQATT and CDR2 SNEGSKA (reference sequence). The V end lost 8 bases, the J end lost 4 bases, and 14 bases lay between the germline ends.